The 30 T cell receptor beta chains reported below all come from one sample, sequenced in a study of shared clonotypes between healthy human individuals. The protocol was immunoSEQ multiplex PCR, while the TCRdb copy is restricted to in-frame clones and leaves out a portion. The sample includes some 630,000 clones, approximately 79% of them seen just once. The sequencing input was memory CD4+ T cells sorted from blood. Subset defined: CD45RA-negative fraction. These receptors were obtained from a woman aged 30 to 39 in good health.

The chain is built from TRBV7-6 and TRBJ2-2; D might be TRBD2 (6 bases). Germline V gene sequence: CDR1 SGHVS, CDR2 FNYEAQ. The CDR3 totals 17 residues. V shed 5 bases and J shed 8 bases, with 24 bases lying between them. This chain's CDR3 is CASSGPRLDGEEGELFF. Written as DNA, the CDR3 is TGTGCCAGCAGCGGACCCCGACTAGACGGGGAAGAGGGGGAGCTGTTTTTT.

The chain couples TRBV5-4 to TRBJ2-2, with 8 positions matching TRBD2. Germline lookup yields CDR1 SGHNT and CDR2 YYREEE (reference sequence). The V segment lost 2 bases and the J segment 6 bases; nucleotides outside the gene matches: 6. The CDR3 contains 15 residues. The CDR3 is CASSFKAGVAGELFF. In nucleotides, the CDR3 is TGTGCCAGCAGCTTCAAAGCGGGAGTCGCCGGGGAGCTGTTTTTT.

This clone was counted between two and nine times. The chain is built from TRBV6-6 and TRBJ1-3; D is possibly TRBD1 (5 bases). CDR3 length equals 16 residues. V was shortened by 2 bases and J by 2 bases, with 13 bases between the two germline ends. The germline CDR1 and CDR2 sequences are MNHNY and SVGAGI (reference sequence). Here the CDR3 reads CASSYTGARAGNTIYF. The CDR3 bases are TGTGCCAGCAGTTACACTGGGGCACGGGCTGGAAACACCATATATTTT.

The chain has TRBV4-1 and TRBJ2-7; D may be TRBD1 (7 bases). The germline gives CDR1 MGHRA, CDR2 YSYEKL. The length of the CDR3 is 15 residues. V lost 4 bases and J lost 7, with 20 bases in between. DNA for the CDR3: TGCGCCAGCAGCCGACAGGGAGGAGGGTCGGAAGAGCAGTACTTC. Protein product: CASSRQGGGSEEQYF.

The genes are TRBV5-1 and TRBJ2-1, with 7 bases identical to TRBD1. Germline V gives CDR1 SGHRS, CDR2 YFSETQ. After removal of 8 bases from V and 8 bases from J, the junction contained 13 bases not matched to a gene. This CDR3 has 14 residues. CDR3 loop: CASNEKTGADEQFF. Here the CDR3 DNA reads TGCGCCAGTAACGAAAAAACAGGGGCTGATGAGCAGTTCTTC.

This clone appeared once. The J gene is TRBJ1-2, the V gene TRBV7-9; maybe TRBD1 (6 bases). Germline assignment: CDR1 SEHNR and CDR2 FQNEAQ (reference sequence). Trimming removed 5 bases from V and 8 bases from J, with 18 bases in between. The CDR3 spans 14 residues. The CDR3 reads CASSPPGGAEGYTF. CDR3 in DNA: TGTGCCAGCAGCCCACCGGGGGGGGCGGAGGGCTACACCTTC. Based on the CDR3 plus reference TRBV7-9 and TRBJ1-2, the full variable domain is DTGVSQNPRHKITKRGQNVTFRCDPISEHNRLYWYRQTLGQGPEFLTYFQNEAQLEKSRLLSDRFSAERPKGSFSTLEIQRTEQGDSAMYLCASSPPGGAEGYTFGSGTRLTVV.

The rearrangement joins TRBV9 to TRBJ1-4; TRBD1 matches at 8 bases. Germline-derived CDR1 and CDR2 are SGDLS and YYNGEE. The CDR3 contains 16 residues. With V trimmed by 7 bases and J by 8 bases, 16 bases remained unmatched. The CDR3 nucleotides are TGTGCCAGCTCCCCGGGGAGAGCAGGGGGCTGGGAAAAACTGTTTTTT. This codes for CASSPGRAGGWEKLFF.

For the CDR3, the DNA is TGTGCCAGCTCACCCCAGTTGGACATTCAGTACTTC. This translates into CASSPQLDIQYF. This chain connects TRBV18 to TRBJ2-4; D is unclear. Germline V gene sequence: CDR1 KGHSH, CDR2 LQKENI. The V gene lost 3 bases and the J gene lost 8 bases, with 8 bases spanning the gap. This CDR3 region has 12 residues. The full variable domain, in which reference TRBV18 and TRBJ2-4 provide the parts outside the CDR3, is NAGVMQNPRHLVRRRGQEARLRCSPMKGHSHVYWYRQLPEEGLKFMVYLQKENIIDESGMPKERFSAEFPKEGPSILRIQQVVRGDSAAYFCASSPQLDIQYFGAGTRLSVL.

V and J are TRBV5-1 and TRBJ2-5; 7 bases match TRBD2. Germline loops: CDR1 SGHRS, CDR2 YFSETQ. V trimming: 4 bases; J trimming: 5 bases; junction bases outside the gene matches: 11. CDR3 size: 15 residues. CDR3 coding DNA: TGCGCCAGCAGCCAGAACGCGGGAGTCGGGGAGACCCAGTACTTC. This encodes CASSQNAGVGETQYF.

This clone was detected only a few times. The CDR3 reads CATEGGLAGVHEQYF. Written as DNA, the CDR3 is TGCGCCACAGAGGGGGGACTAGCGGGAGTTCACGAGCAGTACTTC. V usage is TRBV5-1 and J usage is TRBJ2-7; 14 nucleotides agree with TRBD2. This CDR3 comprises 15 residues. Germline CDR1 SGHRS, CDR2 YFSETQ. With V trimmed by 9 bases and J by 5 bases, 10 bases remained unmatched.

J is TRBJ2-3 and V is TRBV18; TRBD2 matches at 7 bases. Trimming cost V 4 bases and J 4 bases; bases outside gene matches: 8. The CDR3 is 15 amino acids. Germline V CDR1 and CDR2: KGHSH, LQKENI. The CDR3 loop is CASSLAGRRADTQYF. In DNA form, the CDR3 reads TGTGCCAGCTCACTAGCGGGCCGAAGGGCAGATACGCAGTATTTT. Supplemented by reference TRBV18 and TRBJ2-3, the full variable domain reads NAGVMQNPRHLVRRRGQEARLRCSPMKGHSHVYWYRQLPEEGLKFMVYLQKENIIDESGMPKERFSAEFPKEGPSILRIQQVVRGDSAAYFCASSLAGRRADTQYFGPGTRLTVL.

This clone was recorded at least ten times. This chain links TRBV28 with TRBJ2-7; D is tentatively TRBD1 or TRBD2 (5 bases each). V lost 4 bases and J 11 bases, leaving 15 bases between the germline ends. From germline, CDR1 is MDHEN and CDR2 SYDVKM. This CDR3 contains 12 residues. As DNA, the CDR3 is TGTGCCAGCAGTTCAGGGACGAAACCGGAGTACTTC. Its translation is CASSSGTKPEYF.

The chain carries TRBV5-1 and TRBJ1-5, with 9 bases that match TRBD1. Germline V gene sequence: CDR1 SGHRS, CDR2 YFSETQ. The CDR3 loop spans 21 amino acids. The V gene end was trimmed by 0 bases and the J gene end by 1 base; junction bases not matched to a gene: 17. CDR3 in DNA: TGCGCCAGCAGCTTGGCATCTTTTGTGGGACAGGGTTTTACGAGCAATCAGCCCCAGCATTTT. Its protein is CASSLASFVGQGFTSNQPQHF.

The chain carries TRBV4-2 and TRBJ2-3, with 10 bases aligning to TRBD1. With V trimmed by 5 bases and J by 6 bases, 8 bases remained unmatched. CDR1 and CDR2 from the germline V gene are LGHNA and YNFKEQ. This CDR3 contains 15 residues. The CDR3 is CASSSPGTGADTQYF. The CDR3 DNA sequence: TGTGCCAGCAGCTCACCCGGGACAGGGGCCGATACGCAGTATTTT.

The chain joins TRBV5-1 to TRBJ1-1; possibly TRBD1 for D (5 bases). The CDR3 totals 15 residues. Trimming left V 1 base short and J 5 bases short, with 15 bases between. The germline V gene has CDR1 SGHRS and CDR2 YFSETQ. CDR3: CASSLQGFGETEAFF. In DNA form, the CDR3 reads TGCGCCAGCAGCTTGCAGGGTTTTGGTGAGACTGAAGCTTTCTTT. Full variable domain (remainder filled in from reference TRBV5-1 and TRBJ1-1): KAGVTQTPRYLIKTRGQQVTLSCSPISGHRSVSWYQQTPGQGLQFLFEYFSETQRNKGNFPGRFSGRQFSNSRSEMNVSTLELGDSALYLCASSLQGFGETEAFFGQGTRLTVV.

CDR3 in amino acids: CASSTSSSTDTQYF. CDR3 nucleotide sequence: TGTGCCAGCAGTACATCTTCTAGCACAGATACGCAGTATTTT. The chain links TRBV27 to TRBJ2-3; D is unclear. Per the germline V gene, CDR1 is MNHEY and CDR2 is SMNVEV (reference sequence). Trimming took off 5 bases at V and 0 bases at J, with 9 bases between the two ends. CDR3 size: 14 residues.

The gene calls are TRBV30 and TRBJ2-7, with a weak D call TRBD2 (6 bases). CDR3 length equals 17 residues. The germline V gene has CDR1 GTSNPN and CDR2 SVGIG (reference sequence). Trimming shortened V by 4 bases and J by 1 base, and 23 bases separated the two germline ends. CDR3 bases: TGTGCCTGGACCTTCGCAGGACTAAGGGCAGGGTCCTACGAGCAGTACTTC. Translating it yields CAWTFAGLRAGSYEQYF.

This clone was seen only once. The rearrangement links TRBV7-2 to TRBJ2-7; TRBD2 agrees at 8 bases. CDR3 length equals 15 residues. V gave up 5 bases and J gave up 0 bases; unmatched junction bases: 6. Germline V lookup: CDR1 SGHTA, CDR2 FQGNSA. The CDR3 DNA follows: TGTGCCAGCAGCCAGGTAGCGGGGAACTCCTACGAGCAGTACTTC. Its translation: CASSQVAGNSYEQYF.

This clone was observed at least ten times. Different DNA sequences within this sample yield the same CDR3. The gene calls are TRBV18 and TRBJ2-7; perhaps D is TRBD1 or TRBD2 (5 bases each). V lost 5 bases and J lost 4, with 12 bases in between. The CDR3 covers 13 residues. From germline, CDR1 is KGHSH and CDR2 LQKENI. The CDR3 nucleotides are TGTGCCAGCTCAAGAGGGTCAGGGTACGAGCAGTACTTC. It translates to CASSRGSGYEQYF.

This chain connects TRBV5-1 to TRBJ2-2; 10 positions match TRBD2. Per germline, CDR1 SGHRS and CDR2 YFSETQ. V shed 0 bases and J 3 bases; nucleotides not matched to a gene: 2. The CDR3 has 16 amino acids. CDR3 protein: CASSLATSGDTGELFF. The CDR3 region has the DNA TGCGCCAGCAGCTTGGCAACTAGCGGGGACACCGGGGAGCTGTTTTTT.

The chain recombines TRBV2 with TRBJ2-1; 8 bases are shared with TRBD2. Germline V lookup: CDR1 SNHLY, CDR2 FYNNEI. The CDR3 totals 16 residues. The junction had 4 bases not matched to a gene; V was cut back by 3 bases and J by 0 bases. The CDR3 region has the DNA TGTGCCAGCAGTGATTGGAGCGGGAGCTCCTACAATGAGCAGTTCTTC. It is translated as CASSDWSGSSYNEQFF.

This clone was picked up one time. The same CDR3 can be traced to other DNA sequences in this sample. The J gene is TRBJ2-5, the V gene TRBV11-2; D is ambiguous. The CDR3 totals 13 residues. Trimming took 2 bases from V and 0 from J, leaving 4 bases between them. The germline gives CDR1 SGHAT, CDR2 FQNNGV. CDR3 nucleotide sequence: TGTGCCAGCAGCTTATCAGACCAAGAGACCCAGTACTTC. As protein: CASSLSDQETQYF.

The gene calls are TRBV25-1 and TRBJ2-3; no reliable D call. This CDR3 has 11 residues. CDR1 is MGHDK and CDR2 is SYGVNS in the germline V gene. V was shortened by 1 base and J by 8 bases, with 4 bases between the two germline ends. CDR3 amino acids: CASSESGTQYF. The CDR3 DNA reads TGTGCCAGCAGTGAATCTGGTACGCAGTATTTT.

The chain combines TRBV4-1 with TRBJ1-5; D is unclear. The CDR3 totals 15 residues. Germline values: CDR1 MGHRA, CDR2 YSYEKL. Trimming pared 0 bases from V and 7 bases from J, leaving 13 bases between. Written as DNA, the CDR3 is TGCGCCAGCAGCCAAGATTGGGCCGGTTTCCAGCCCCAGCATTTT. It yields the protein CASSQDWAGFQPQHF.

This clone came up once. V gene TRBV28 combines with J gene TRBJ1-1, with a weak D call TRBD1 (5 bases). The CDR3 is made up of 13 amino acids. V gave up 3 bases and J gave up 6 bases, with 11 bases separating them. Germline-derived CDR1 and CDR2 are MDHEN and SYDVKM. CDR3 in DNA: TGTGCCAGCAGTTTTCAGGGTCGGCCTGAAGCTTTCTTT. The encoded protein is CASSFQGRPEAFF.

The rearrangement links TRBV5-1 to TRBJ2-1, with 11 bases identical to TRBD2. In germline, CDR1 is SGHRS, CDR2 YFSETQ. The CDR3 has 15 amino acids. Trimming at V came to 5 bases and at J to 0 bases, leaving 1 base not matched to a gene. This chain's CDR3 is CASRTSGNSYNEQFF. For the CDR3, the DNA is TGCGCCAGCAGGACTAGCGGGAACTCCTACAATGAGCAGTTCTTC.

The chain employs TRBV28 and TRBJ2-5; 8 nucleotides align to TRBD2. Trimming took 5 bases from V and 3 from J; bases not matched to a gene: 20. The CDR3 runs 19 residues. Germline CDR1 is MDHEN and CDR2 is SYDVKM. CDR3 residues: CASSRVGWVAGTFKETQYF. The CDR3 bases are TGTGCCAGCAGTCGAGTAGGATGGGTAGCGGGAACCTTTAAAGAGACCCAGTACTTC.

Ten or more counts support this clone. This chain connects TRBV7-9 to TRBJ2-6; D unresolved. The CDR3 consists of 17 residues. The germline V gene encodes CDR1 SEHNR and CDR2 FQNEAQ (reference sequence). V lost 2 bases, J lost 4 bases, and 15 bases lay in between. The CDR3 is CASSLNPRTSGANVLTF. CDR3 sequence (DNA): TGTGCCAGCAGCTTAAACCCCCGAACGTCGGGGGCCAACGTCCTGACTTTC.

The V gene is TRBV27, the J gene TRBJ2-1; D is unclear. Germline values: CDR1 MNHEY, CDR2 SMNVEV (reference sequence). The V and J ends lost 5 bases and 2 bases respectively, with 4 bases between them. The CDR3 length is 12 residues. The CDR3 reads CASSPTYNEQFF. In DNA, the CDR3 is TGTGCCAGCAGTCCCACCTACAATGAGCAGTTCTTC.

This clone ranks as medium-sized. The chain has TRBV7-9 and TRBJ2-7, with D unclear. The CDR3 has 13 residues. Germline lookup yields CDR1 SEHNR and CDR2 FQNEAQ (reference sequence). V lost 1 base, J lost 5 bases, and 9 bases lay in between. In DNA form, the CDR3 reads TGTGCCAGCAGCTTAGGTCCCGTCAACGAGCAGTACTTC. Amino acid sequence: CASSLGPVNEQYF.